These 21 T cell receptor beta chains share one sample of origin, sequenced in a study of shared clonotypes between healthy human individuals. CD45RO-negative cells were positively selected for CCR7, leaving out terminally differentiated effector memory CD45RA+ cells. The assay was immunoSEQ multiplex PCR, and TCRdb's table has in-frame clones only and misses some. This table has about 2 million clones, 85% to 95% appearing once. Material for sequencing was naive CD8+ T cells sorted from blood. Receptors were obtained from a man younger than 30 in good health.

The chain links TRBV10-1 to TRBJ2-1; D remains unclear. Germline CDR1 WNHNN, CDR2 SYGVQD (reference sequence). The V end was cut by 0 bases, the J end by 10 bases, with 10 bases between. The CDR3 is made up of 13 amino acids. CDR3 amino acids: CASSESARLEQFF. CDR3 in DNA: TGCGCCAGCAGTGAGTCGGCCCGGTTGGAGCAGTTCTTC.

The DNA for the CDR3 is TGTGCCTGGAGTTCAGAGGACGTCGAGCAGTACTTC. Amino acid sequence: CAWSSEDVEQYF. The V call is TRBV30, the J call TRBJ2-7; D uncertain. The CDR3 contains 12 residues. V lost 2 bases and J 6 bases, leaving 11 bases between the germline ends. Germline CDR1 reads GTSNPN; CDR2 reads SVGIG (reference sequence).

CDR3 DNA: TGCGCCAGCAGCCAGACGGACAGGCATAATGAAAAACTGTTTTTT. Translating it yields CASSQTDRHNEKLFF. The chain employs TRBV5-1 and TRBJ1-4, with 7 bases that match TRBD1. This CDR3 has 15 amino acids. Germline V gene lookup returns CDR1 SGHRS and CDR2 YFSETQ. V lost 4 bases, J lost 4 bases, and 7 bases stayed unmatched. The complete variable domain, with remaining parts taken from reference TRBV5-1 and TRBJ1-4, reads KAGVTQTPRYLIKTRGQQVTLSCSPISGHRSVSWYQQTPGQGLQFLFEYFSETQRNKGNFPGRFSGRQFSNSRSEMNVSTLELGDSALYLCASSQTDRHNEKLFFGSGTQLSVL.

V is TRBV27 and J is TRBJ1-2; 7 nucleotides agree with TRBD1. Germline V gives CDR1 MNHEY, CDR2 SMNVEV (reference sequence). V dropped 4 bases and J dropped 8; count of bases not matched to a gene: 7. The CDR3 extends over 13 amino acids. The CDR3 sequence is CASSSPTGKGYTF. For the CDR3, the DNA is TGTGCCAGCAGTTCCCCGACAGGGAAAGGCTACACCTTC.

CDR3 amino acids: CASSPSPLAGGPHEQYF. The CDR3 DNA sequence: TGCGCCAGCAGCCCCAGCCCCTTAGCGGGGGGCCCCCACGAGCAGTACTTC. This chain uses TRBV10-1 with TRBJ2-7; TRBD2 matches 10 bases. J gave up 5 bases and V 6 bases, and 16 bases lay outside the gene matches. The CDR3 length is 17 residues. CDR1 and CDR2 from the germline V gene are WNHNN and SYGVQD (reference sequence).

The chain is built from TRBV7-9 and TRBJ2-7, with a weak D call TRBD1 (5 bases). CDR1 is SEHNR and CDR2 is FQNEAQ in the germline V gene (reference sequence). The CDR3 totals 17 residues. V shed 1 base and J shed 2 bases, with 18 bases lying between them. The chain's CDR3 is CASSLEPAKWGAYEQYF. Here the CDR3 DNA reads TGTGCCAGCAGCTTAGAACCAGCAAAGTGGGGCGCCTACGAGCAGTACTTC.

A note on this clone: An end of the junction differs from the germline gene, which may be a read error. The chain uses TRBV7-7 and TRBJ2-7, with TRBD1 identical over 11 bases. CDR1 is SSHAT and CDR2 is FNYEAQ in the germline V gene (reference sequence). The CDR3 is 15 amino acids. The CDR3 reads CASSPGTGGFYEQYF. CDR3 DNA: TGTGCTAGCAGCCCCGGGACAGGGGGTTTCTACGAGCAGTACTTC.

This chain links TRBV10-1 with TRBJ1-5, with a possible D match to TRBD1 (5 bases). V lost 9 bases and J 4 bases, leaving 25 bases between the germline ends. This CDR3 is built from 17 residues. Germline V gene sequence: CDR1 WNHNN, CDR2 SYGVQD (reference sequence). CDR3 region: CARPRQNSLSPNQPQHF. Written as DNA, the CDR3 is TGCGCCAGACCCCGACAGAATTCTCTATCCCCTAATCAGCCCCAGCATTTT.

This clone was observed a single time. J is TRBJ2-7 and V is TRBV27, with 10 bases identical to TRBD2. The CDR3 runs to 14 residues. The germline V gene has CDR1 MNHEY and CDR2 SMNVEV (reference sequence). V dropped 6 bases and J dropped 5; count of bases not matched to a gene: 7. The CDR3 sequence: CASSRPGTSDEQYF. The CDR3 DNA reads TGTGCCAGCAGCCGACCCGGGACTAGCGACGAGCAGTACTTC.

This clone was recorded once. J is TRBJ2-5 and V is TRBV13, with TRBD2 identical over 13 bases. The germline CDR1 and CDR2 sequences are PRHDT and FYEKMQ (reference sequence). This CDR3 comprises 16 residues. With 4 bases clipped from V and 4 bases from J, the junction kept 6 bases outside the gene matches. The CDR3: CASSSEGTSGIETQYF. Written as DNA, the CDR3 is TGTGCCAGCAGCTCCGAAGGGACTAGCGGGATAGAGACCCAGTACTTC.

This clone was seen once. V is TRBV21-1 and J is TRBJ1-1; the table's D call of TRBD1 was not tested on the DNA. TRBV21-1 is marked as a pseudogene. The CDR3 is 17 amino acids. The CDR3 DNA is TGTGCCAGCAGCAACAAGGGACAGGGACACATGAACACTGAAGCTTTCTTT. Its translation is CASSNKGQGHMNTEAFF.

This clone is a singleton in its sample. The chain uses TRBV27 and TRBJ2-1, with 14 positions matching TRBD2. Per the germline V gene, CDR1 is MNHEY and CDR2 is SMNVEV (reference sequence). The CDR3 runs 15 residues. V shed 5 bases and J 5 bases; nucleotides not matched to a gene: 2. CDR3 coding DNA: TGTGCCAGCAGTGCGGGACTAGCGGGAGACAATGAGCAGTTCTTC. Protein sequence: CASSAGLAGDNEQFF.

This clone appeared a few times. This chain connects TRBV5-4 to TRBJ2-3; maybe TRBD2 (6 bases). The V and J ends lost 0 bases and 0 bases respectively, with 11 bases between them. The CDR3 spans 16 residues. Germline V gene sequence: CDR1 SGHNT, CDR2 YYREEE (reference sequence). CDR3 sequence: CASSLVADTSTDTQYF. The CDR3 nucleotides are TGTGCCAGCAGCTTGGTAGCGGATACTAGCACAGATACGCAGTATTTT.

This clone was seen once. Here the CDR3 DNA reads TGTGCCAGCAGCTTCCCGCCGTTGACAGGGTTGTACGAGCAGTACTTC. This sequence encodes CASSFPPLTGLYEQYF. The genes are TRBV5-8 and TRBJ2-7; 7 bases line up with TRBD1. CDR1 is SGHTS and CDR2 is YDEGEE in the germline V gene. The CDR3 runs to 16 residues. After removal of 2 bases from V and 4 bases from J, the junction contained 12 bases not matched to a gene.

CDR3 region: CASGLVPRTVLDNSPLHF. The CDR3 coding sequence is TGTGCTAGTGGTTTGGTCCCTCGGACAGTTTTAGATAATTCACCCCTCCACTTT. V usage is TRBV12-5 and J usage is TRBJ1-6, with D maybe TRBD1 (6 bases). CDR3 length: 18 amino acids. Germline values: CDR1 LGHNT, CDR2 FRNRAP. Trimming took 0 bases from V and 5 from J, leaving 17 bases between them.

In nucleotides, the CDR3 is TGCGCCAGCAGCCAAGAAGTAGGGCCCCTTCAAGAGACCCAGTACTTC. Amino acid sequence: CASSQEVGPLQETQYF. The chain uses TRBV4-1 and TRBJ2-5; D remains ambiguous. This CDR3 is 16 amino acids long. The V gene's germline CDR1 is MGHRA and CDR2 YSYEKL. V was clipped by 0 bases and J by 2 bases, with 13 bases between them.

This clone came up once. The identical CDR3 is also encoded by other nucleotide sequences in the sample. The CDR3 DNA reads as TGTGCCAGCAGCTTAGGCCAGGGGAAAGATACGCAGTATTTT. Translation gives CASSLGQGKDTQYF. The V call is TRBV7-9, the J call TRBJ2-3, with D maybe TRBD1 (6 bases). V lost 1 base and J 5 bases, leaving 10 bases between the germline ends. The CDR3 sequence is 14 residues long. The germline V gene encodes CDR1 SEHNR and CDR2 FQNEAQ (reference sequence).

V is TRBV27 and J is TRBJ2-5; unclear D gene. The CDR3 is made up of 12 amino acids. CDR1 is MNHEY and CDR2 is SMNVEV in the germline V gene (reference sequence). Trimming removed 4 bases at V and 1 base at J, with 4 bases between. The CDR3 bases are TGTGCCAGCAGTTCTCCCCAAGAGACCCAGTACTTC. Translating it yields CASSSPQETQYF.

This chain uses TRBV28 with TRBJ2-7, with 8 bases matching TRBD2. Unmatched junction bases numbered 11, after V lost 4 bases and J lost 0 bases. The germline V gene encodes CDR1 MDHEN and CDR2 SYDVKM. This CDR3 spans 17 amino acids. DNA of the CDR3: TGTGCCAGCAGTTCCCCCCGGGAGGGGGTTAGCTCCTACGAGCAGTACTTC. This encodes CASSSPREGVSSYEQYF.

The chain has TRBV7-6 and TRBJ2-7, with TRBD1 matching over 10 bases. The CDR3 consists of 15 residues. V lost 4 bases to trimming and J lost 0 bases; unmatched junction nucleotides: 3. Per germline, CDR1 SGHVS and CDR2 FNYEAQ. The CDR3: CASSWRTGGSYEQYF. CDR3 nucleotides: TGTGCCAGCAGCTGGCGGACAGGGGGCTCCTACGAGCAGTACTTC.

This clone showed up just once. Within the sample, other DNA sequences also encode this same CDR3. The rearrangement uses TRBV27 and TRBJ1-5; D gene ambiguous. The germline V gene has CDR1 MNHEY and CDR2 SMNVEV (reference sequence). Trimming removed 7 bases from V and 4 bases from J, with 14 bases in between. The CDR3 consists of 14 residues. CDR3 nucleotide sequence: TGTGCCAGCACCCCCGTAGGAGGTAATCAGCCCCAGCATTTT. This codes for CASTPVGGNQPQHF.